One and the same sample provided the 31 T cell receptor beta chains below, sequenced in a study of T cell responses to AZD1222 COVID-19 vaccine. TCRdb's table, derived via immunoSEQ multiplex PCR, lists solely in-frame clones and lacks some. This table holds 90,000 to 150,000 clones, 75% to 90% found once. The sample was peripheral blood, taken 28 days after the second AZD1222 dose. The receptors originated from an adult who received the AZD1222 COVID-19 vaccine.

The chain employs TRBV9 and TRBJ2-2; TRBD2 matches at 11 bases. CDR1 is SGDLS, CDR2 YYNGEE, per germline. There are 16 residues in the CDR3. V trimming: 5 bases; J trimming: 4 bases; junction bases outside the gene matches: 7. The CDR3 protein is CASSELAGGRTGELFF. The CDR3 nucleotides are TGTGCCAGCAGTGAATTAGCGGGGGGGCGCACCGGGGAGCTGTTTTTT.

The chain has TRBV4-1 and TRBJ1-6; D ambiguous. The CDR3 length is 15 residues. Trimming shortened V by 3 bases and J by 6 bases, and 12 bases separated the two germline ends. From germline, CDR1 is MGHRA and CDR2 YSYEKL. The CDR3 coding sequence is TGCGCCAGCAGCCAGGCCCGGGTCTCTAATTCACCCCTCCACTTT. It is translated as CASSQARVSNSPLHF.

The rearrangement links TRBV7-3 to TRBJ2-1, with D possibly called TRBD1 or TRBD2 (6 bases each). The CDR3 is made up of 13 amino acids. The germline V and J ends were trimmed by 3 bases and 9 bases, with 12 bases remaining between them. Germline assignment: CDR1 SGHTA and CDR2 FQGTGA. The CDR3 protein is CASSFPGAGEQFF. CDR3 bases: TGTGCCAGCAGCTTCCCGGGGGCTGGTGAGCAGTTCTTC.

The rearrangement uses TRBV5-1 and TRBJ2-7; weak D call: TRBD2 (6 bases). The germline gives CDR1 SGHRS, CDR2 YFSETQ. CDR3 length equals 17 residues. V was shortened by 1 base and J by 2 bases, with 19 bases between the two germline ends. The CDR3 coding sequence is TGCGCCAGCAGCTTGCTTGGGGGTAGCGGCTCTGCCTACGAGCAGTACTTC. It yields the protein CASSLLGGSGSAYEQYF.

This clone occurred a few times. The CDR3 bases are TGTGCCAGCACCCCCCCGGGGCACTTGAACACTGAAGCTTTCTTT. Its translation: CASTPPGHLNTEAFF. The V and J genes are TRBV6-5 and TRBJ1-1, with D possibly matching TRBD1 (5 bases). Germline CDR1 and CDR2: MNHEY and SVGAGI. CDR3 length: 15 amino acids. Trimming shortened V by 7 bases and J by 0 bases, and 15 bases separated the two germline ends.

This clone was observed a few times. This sequence joins TRBV2 and TRBJ1-2, with D perhaps matching TRBD1 (6 bases). This CDR3 comprises 15 residues. The ends were cut back, 8 bases at V and 0 bases at J, with 16 bases in the middle. Germline loops: CDR1 SNHLY, CDR2 FYNNEI. CDR3: CASQTKTGANYGYTF. CDR3 nucleotides: TGTGCCAGCCAGACTAAGACAGGAGCTAACTATGGCTACACCTTC.

The chain has TRBV7-2 and TRBJ1-1; 7 nucleotides agree with TRBD1. Trimming removed 5 bases from V and 1 base from J; junction bases left unmatched: 10. The CDR3 length is 16 residues. Germline assignment: CDR1 SGHTA and CDR2 FQGNSA. CDR3 DNA sequence: TGTGCCAGCAGCCTCGGGCCACAGGGGTGGAACACTGAAGCTTTCTTT. Encoded protein: CASSLGPQGWNTEAFF.

The chain combines TRBV5-5 with TRBJ1-3, with D hard to call. Germline V gene lookup returns CDR1 SGHKS and CDR2 YYEKEE (reference sequence). V was shortened by 0 bases and J by 0 bases, with 4 bases between the two germline ends. This CDR3 contains 14 residues. The CDR3 sequence is CASSLVDSGNTIYF. The CDR3 DNA sequence: TGTGCCAGCAGCTTGGTTGACTCTGGAAACACCATATATTTT. The full variable domain, its missing parts supplied by reference TRBV5-5 and TRBJ1-3, is DAGVTQSPTHLIKTRGQQVTLRCSPISGHKSVSWYQQVLGQGPQFIFQYYEKEERGRGNFPDRFSARQFPNYSSELNVNALLLGDSALYLCASSLVDSGNTIYFGEGSWLTVV.

The V gene is TRBV6-5, the J gene TRBJ2-7; D is unclear. The CDR3 is made up of 16 amino acids. Per germline, CDR1 MNHEY and CDR2 SVGAGI. V lost 0 bases and J 2 bases, leaving 14 bases between the germline ends. The CDR3 region has the DNA TGTGCCAGCAGTTACTCGTTTAGAGGAAGTCCCTACGAGCAGTACTTC. Translated, it gives CASSYSFRGSPYEQYF.

The rearrangement links TRBV19 to TRBJ1-5; D gene uncertain. The germline V gene has CDR1 LNHDA and CDR2 SQIVND (reference sequence). Trimming shortened V by 4 bases and J by 0 bases, and 10 bases separated the two germline ends. The CDR3 length is 15 residues. The CDR3 is CASSSFGVSNQPQHF. CDR3 bases: TGTGCCAGTAGTAGCTTCGGGGTTAGCAATCAGCCCCAGCATTTT.

The V call is TRBV3-1 (or the pseudogene TRBV3-2), the J call TRBJ1-3; unclear D gene. There are 15 residues in the CDR3. V was shortened by 2 bases and J by 0 bases, with 8 bases between the two germline ends. Germline V gene data show CDR1 as LGHDT and CDR2 as YNNKEL (reference sequence). The CDR3 sequence is CASSQRGSSGNTIYF. Here the CDR3 DNA reads TGTGCCAGCAGCCAACGCGGGTCCTCTGGAAACACCATATATTTT.

The rearrangement links TRBV5-5 to TRBJ1-3, with D tentatively TRBD1 (6 bases). Trimming took off 3 bases at V and 3 bases at J, with 13 bases between the two ends. Germline V gene sequence: CDR1 SGHKS, CDR2 YYEKEE (reference sequence). The CDR3 is made up of 15 amino acids. CDR3 amino acids: CASSSQGIDGNTIYF. In DNA form, the CDR3 reads TGTGCCAGCAGCTCCCAGGGGATTGATGGAAACACCATATATTTT.

The chain has TRBV28 and TRBJ1-1, with 8 bases that match TRBD1. The junction had 11 bases not matched to a gene; V was cut back by 7 bases and J by 4 bases. Germline CDR1 MDHEN, CDR2 SYDVKM. CDR3 length equals 15 residues. The DNA for the CDR3 is TGTGCCAGCAACTCCCCCGGCGACAGGGGCACTGAAGCTTTCTTT. This codes for CASNSPGDRGTEAFF.

The CDR3 is CASSPRTSGGTGSDTQYF. The CDR3 coding sequence is TGTGCCAGCTCACCAAGGACTAGCGGGGGAACCGGGTCAGATACGCAGTATTTT. This chain uses TRBV18 with TRBJ2-3; 13 bases align to TRBD2. Germline values: CDR1 KGHSH, CDR2 LQKENI. Losses at the gene ends were 2 bases for V and 4 bases for J; bases not matched to a gene: 9. The CDR3 has 18 residues. Based on the CDR3 plus reference TRBV18 and TRBJ2-3, the full variable domain is NAGVMQNPRHLVRRRGQEARLRCSPMKGHSHVYWYRQLPEEGLKFMVYLQKENIIDESGMPKERFSAEFPKEGPSILRIQQVVRGDSAAYFCASSPRTSGGTGSDTQYFGPGTRLTVL.

This chain uses TRBV6-1 with TRBJ1-2; 7 bases map to TRBD1. The junction had 3 bases not matched to a gene; V was cut back by 1 base and J by 7 bases. Germline CDR1 reads MNHNS; CDR2 reads SASEGT. The CDR3 consists of 13 residues. The CDR3 DNA reads TGTGCCAGCAGTGAAGGGCAGGGGGGTGGCTACACCTTC. It translates to CASSEGQGGGYTF.

CDR3 protein: CASSQDSTGGTANTGELFF. For the CDR3, the DNA is TGTGCCAGCAGCCAAGATTCGACAGGTGGGACAGCGAACACCGGGGAGCTGTTTTTT. V usage is TRBV4-2 and J usage is TRBJ2-2, with 7 bases identical to TRBD1. In germline, CDR1 is LGHNA, CDR2 YNFKEQ. The CDR3 is made up of 19 amino acids. The trim removed 0 bases at V and 0 bases at J, leaving 10 bases unmatched.

V and J are TRBV14 and TRBJ1-5; unclear D gene. The V end was cut by 6 bases, the J end by 1 base, with 7 bases between. The V gene's germline CDR1 is SGHDN and CDR2 FVKESK. This CDR3 region has 13 residues. Here the CDR3 reads CASRSESNQPQHF. The CDR3 nucleotides read TGTGCCAGCAGGTCCGAGAGCAATCAGCCCCAGCATTTT.

In its sample, this clone was seen a few times. This chain uses TRBV18 with TRBJ2-7; TRBD1 aligns across 9 bases. This CDR3 is 14 amino acids long. Germline CDR1 reads KGHSH; CDR2 reads LQKENI. V lost 3 bases to trimming and J lost 1 base; unmatched junction nucleotides: 1. As DNA, the CDR3 is TGTGCCAGCTCACCCGGGACAGGGTCCTACGAGCAGTACTTC. It yields the protein CASSPGTGSYEQYF.

The chain recombines TRBV6-6 with TRBJ2-7, with D perhaps assigned TRBD1 or TRBD2 (5 bases each). V lost 4 bases and J lost 3, with 16 bases in between. Germline V CDR1 and CDR2: MNHNY, SVGAGI (reference sequence). The CDR3 spans 15 residues. CDR3 DNA sequence: TGTGCCAGCAGTTTTGGGACCGACCTTGGCTACGAGCAGTACTTC. It specifies CASSFGTDLGYEQYF.

This chain connects TRBV4-3 to TRBJ1-2; D is undetermined. This CDR3 comprises 15 residues. The V and J ends lost 4 bases and 2 bases respectively, with 14 bases between them. Germline lookup yields CDR1 LGHNA and CDR2 YSLEER. The DNA for the CDR3 is TGCGCCAGCAGCCCCGGCCGTTCAGCAAACTATGGCTACACCTTC. It is translated as CASSPGRSANYGYTF.

The chain has TRBV5-4 and TRBJ2-5, with D possibly being TRBD2 (5 bases). The germline gives CDR1 SGHNT, CDR2 YYREEE (reference sequence). This CDR3 has 15 residues. Trimming removed 1 base from V and 2 bases from J, with 12 bases in between. This CDR3 reads CASSLSSGRQETQYF. CDR3 in DNA: TGTGCCAGCAGCTTGTCGAGCGGACGGCAAGAGACCCAGTACTTC.

The V call is TRBV19, the J call TRBJ1-2, with D hard to call. Germline V gene data show CDR1 as LNHDA and CDR2 as SQIVND (reference sequence). Between the trimmed V and J ends, which lost 10 bases and 8 bases, there was a span of 26 bases. The CDR3 consists of 15 residues. CDR3 coding DNA: TGTGCCACCGCGCGAGGAGACGGACCATCTCAAGGCTACACCTTC. Its translation: CATARGDGPSQGYTF. The full variable domain, in which reference TRBV19 and TRBJ1-2 provide the parts outside the CDR3, is DGGITQSPKYLFRKEGQNVTLSCEQNLNHDAMYWYRQDPGQGLRLIYYSQIVNDFQKGDIAEGYSVSREKKESFPLTVTSAQKNPTAFYLCATARGDGPSQGYTFGSGTRLTVV.

This chain joins TRBV7-2 and TRBJ1-5, with D perhaps matching TRBD1 (6 bases). There are 15 residues in the CDR3. Trimming took 1 base from V and 6 from J, leaving 13 bases between them. Germline CDR1 reads SGHTA; CDR2 reads FQGNSA. CDR3 coding DNA: TGTGCCAGCAGCTTAGGCCCAGGGGTAAGTCAGCCCCAGCATTTT. It yields the protein CASSLGPGVSQPQHF.

V usage is TRBV19 and J usage is TRBJ1-4; D is perhaps TRBD1 (5 bases). Germline CDR1 is LNHDA and CDR2 is SQIVND (reference sequence). CDR3 size: 15 residues. V shed 1 base and J shed 3 bases, with 9 bases lying between them. CDR3 nucleotide sequence: TGTGCCAGTAGTATAGTGGCAGGGCCTAATGAAAAACTGTTTTTT. Encoded protein: CASSIVAGPNEKLFF.

The chain joins TRBV19 to TRBJ1-3, with D perhaps TRBD1 (5 bases). The CDR3 totals 13 residues. Trimming cost V 6 bases and J 4 bases, with 10 bases left between them. Germline V gene lookup returns CDR1 LNHDA and CDR2 SQIVND (reference sequence). CDR3 coding DNA: TGTGCCAGTAGCCCTGGGGCCGGAAACACCATATATTTT. Protein sequence: CASSPGAGNTIYF.

The chain employs TRBV5-1 and TRBJ2-3; no reliable D call. The CDR3 runs 14 residues. V lost 5 bases, J lost 1 base, and 11 bases lay in between. CDR1 and CDR2 from the germline V gene are SGHRS and YFSETQ. The CDR3 nucleotides are TGCGCCAGCAGGCTATCAGGCGGCACAGATACGCAGTATTTT. Its translation: CASRLSGGTDTQYF.

The chain recombines TRBV5-1 with TRBJ2-3; D may be TRBD1 (6 bases). From germline, CDR1 is SGHRS and CDR2 YFSETQ. Trimming shortened V by 4 bases and J by 2 bases, and 14 bases separated the two germline ends. The CDR3 has 15 amino acids. CDR3 loop: CASSRTGTNTDTQYF. The CDR3 coding sequence is TGCGCCAGCAGCCGAACTGGGACAAACACAGATACGCAGTATTTT.

This clone has just one count. V is TRBV6-5 and J is TRBJ2-5; perhaps D is TRBD1 or TRBD2 (6 bases each). The CDR3 contains 11 residues. Germline lookup yields CDR1 MNHEY and CDR2 SVGAGI. CDR3 in DNA: TGTACCCGGGGGACAAAAGAGACCCAGTACTTC. Its protein is CTRGTKETQYF.

The chain recombines TRBV9 with TRBJ2-3; 13 nucleotides match TRBD2. CDR3 length: 15 residues. Germline assignment: CDR1 SGDLS and CDR2 YYNGEE. Trimming took 4 bases from V and 5 from J; bases not matched to a gene: 4. The CDR3 spells CASSSGTSGEDTQYF. The CDR3 DNA reads TGTGCCAGCAGCTCCGGGACTAGCGGGGAAGATACGCAGTATTTT.

This chain connects TRBV7-2 to TRBJ2-2, with D possibly being TRBD1 (7 bases). The CDR3 spans 16 residues. The V and J ends lost 2 bases and 0 bases respectively, with 10 bases between them. From germline, CDR1 is SGHTA and CDR2 FQGNSA. CDR3 nucleotide sequence: TGTGCCAGCAGCTTACAGGGGGGACCGAACACCGGGGAGCTGTTTTTT. Its translation: CASSLQGGPNTGELFF.

This chain uses TRBV6-5 with TRBJ2-5; the D call may be TRBD1 or TRBD2 (6 bases each). The CDR3 sequence is 14 residues long. The ends were cut back, 6 bases at V and 4 bases at J, with 15 bases in the middle. Per germline, CDR1 MNHEY and CDR2 SVGAGI. The chain's CDR3 is CASSRGGFPETQYF. The CDR3 DNA sequence: TGTGCCAGCAGCCGAGGGGGGTTCCCAGAGACCCAGTACTTC.